This T cell receptor beta chain was sequenced for a study of molecular identifiers for immune sequencing clone quantification. For the study at large: Replicates split RNA from around 20,000 or 99,000 naive CD8 cells five ways, and the researchers sequenced four portions.

This clonotype appeared many times. MiXCR, applied by TCRdb to the PCR reads, yields one record per CDR3 protein. Among 300,000 to 350,000 distinct CDR3 sequences listed, 20% to 25% were seen once. Germline CDR1 reads SGHVS; CDR2 reads FQNEAQ. V gave up 1 base and J gave up 4 bases, with 16 bases separating them. This CDR3 region has 16 residues. The chain is built from TRBV7-8 and TRBJ2-5; D is perhaps TRBD1 (5 bases). Sequencing input: naive CD8+ T cells from blood, with Jurkat cell RNA spiked in. Subset meaning: FACS-sorted CD8+CD4-CCR7+CD45RA+ naive T cells. The receptor was derived from a human donor in good health. Some libraries in this study had Jurkat cell RNA spiked in. CDR3 residues: CASSLESAGSRETQYF. The CDR3 nucleotides are TGTGCCAGCAGCTTAGAGTCGGCAGGGTCCCGAGAGACCCAGTACTTC.